This T cell receptor beta chain was recorded in a study of blood T cell repertoires in COVID-19. Overall study context: Donors in the United States, Italy and Spain gave samples during acute or convalescent COVID-19. T cells, B-cell-depleted T cells, or PBMCs supplied cDNA or gDNA.

Study processing details: Using reference gene primer amplification, nucleated cell counts were estimated. Some clones are missing from TCRdb's copy, which holds only in-frame ones; the method was immunoSEQ multiplex PCR. The V and J calls and the clone size are those of that table, but D and trimming were determined from the DNA. The sample has 190,000 or so clones; around 87% are singletons. Germline CDR1 MNHEY, CDR2 SMNVEV (reference sequence). Trimming cost V 4 bases and J 3 bases; bases outside gene matches: 3. CDR3 length equals 14 residues. Sequencing was done on a sample of peripheral blood. V gene TRBV27 combines with J gene TRBJ2-1; 7 bases are a match to TRBD1. The receptor comes from a middle-aged man with active or convalescent COVID-19. Written as DNA, the CDR3 is TGTGCCAGCAGTTCGGGACAGAACTACAATGAGCAGTTCTTC. Its protein product is CASSSGQNYNEQFF.